This TCR beta chain is drawn from a study of blood T cell repertoires in COVID-19. Study overall: In each case, the material was cDNA or gDNA derived from T cells, B-cell-depleted T cells, or PBMCs.

Membership in each cohort depended on participant-reported clinical history. Clones were sequenced by immunoSEQ multiplex PCR, and TCRdb holds only the in-frame ones, with some missing. The sample carries around 280,000 clones, nearly 90% recorded once. The CDR3 runs 14 residues. Germline assignment: CDR1 MNHEY and CDR2 SMNVEV (reference sequence). The V end lost 9 bases, the J end lost 3 bases, and 12 bases lay between the germline ends. Sequenced sample: PBMCs or T cells enriched from blood (not recorded which). The source is a woman between 18 and 30 years old with acute COVID-19. The chain links TRBV27 to TRBJ1-6; tentatively, D is TRBD1 (6 bases). The CDR3 nucleotides are TGTGCCAGGCAGGGGCTACTCTATAATTCACCCCTCCACTTT. Its translation is CARQGLLYNSPLHF.